This T cell receptor (beta chain) was found in a study of T-cell reconstitution after alpha-beta-depleted transplantation in children (dated by TCRdb to 2016 to 2018). Some background on the complete study: The study quantitatively tracked T-cell immune reconstitution after TCRalphabeta/CD19-depleted allogeneic hematopoietic cell transplantation in children using TCR repertoire profiling. What the study reported, not specific to this receptor: Hyperexpanded clone frequencies declined over subsequent months; after one year, T-cell counts and TCRbeta diversity were mostly attributed to newly produced T cells. The apparently early alphabetaT-cell count recovery about two months after transplant was reportedly dependent on only several hundred rapidly expanded clones derived from non-depleted graft cells. In some patients, the high TCRbeta diversity seen at day 60 was put down to recipient T cells and intrathymic progenitors that had survived conditioning.

V and J lose 4 bases and 9 bases, and a span of 19 bases separates them. The CDR3 spans 16 residues, from the cysteine through the phenylalanine. The kept DNA is CDR3 alone, 48 bases in frame from the first base. The intended sense of this specimen's treatment or condition label: allogeneic hematopoietic cell transplantation with graft depleted of TCRalphabeta T cells and CD19 B cells. The transplant recipients were children given TCRalphabeta/CD19-depleted allogeneic hematopoietic cell grafts. Library creation used PCR. TCRdb lists the instrument as Illumina HiSeq 2500. TCR libraries were prepared with molecular barcoding, using unique molecular identifiers to normalize TCRbeta repertoire quantification. In-frame beta chains were kept once TCRdb had trimmed the public reads at Q25 with fastp and called clones with MiXCR. When rows share a CDR3 protein, they turn into one entry using the most common DNA and genes. This sample gives 300,000 to 350,000 distinct CDR3 sequences in total; roughly 16% of them show up just once. Roughly two fifths of the sample belongs to the ten largest clones.

This clonotype was seen a handful of times. The antigen this receptor binds is unknown. No base qualities exist here, and no much larger clone lies one base off it. The material sequenced was PBMCs, mostly from graft donor cells, taken 360 days after TCRalphabeta/CD19-depleted stem cell transplant. This receptor was taken from a male patient between 2 and 10 years old who had a stem cell transplant for acute lymphoblastic leukemia, so the T cells may come from the graft donor. The sequence is built from TRBV12-3 or TRBV12-4 and TRBJ1-6, with a tentative D gene TRBD1 over 5 matching bases. CDR3 protein: CASSWGRGRAGSPLHF. The DNA sequence is as follows: TGTGCCAGCAGTTGGGGCCGAGGCAGGGCTGGTTCACCCCTCCACTTT.